This TCR beta chain was sequenced during a study of T cells in localized non-small cell lung cancer. Using immunoSEQ multiplex PCR, the repertoire was profiled, and TCRdb retains in-frame clones only, with some absent. Counted here are around 54,000 clones, 86% occurring once; the ten biggest clones make up over 15%. Between the trimmed V and J ends, which lost 0 bases and 5 bases, there was a span of 7 bases. Germline CDR1 GTSNPN, CDR2 SVGIG (reference sequence). The CDR3 loop spans 12 amino acids. This chain links TRBV30 with TRBJ2-5; D remains unclear. The sample in question was peripheral blood, obtained before any cancer treatment. The sequence derives from a male donor aged 60 or over with stage III squamous cell lung carcinoma. The CDR3 sequence is CAWSVGMETQYF. The CDR3 DNA is TGTGCCTGGAGTGTAGGGATGGAGACCCAGTACTTC.